The TCR beta chain described here comes from a study of cytomegalovirus exposure and HLA in healthy donors (dated by TCRdb to between 2016 and 2019). The study in broad terms: According to an earlier analysis of 587 of the donors, about 170 million T cells yielded roughly 110 million unique TCR beta sequences and less than 300 Gb of sequence data. On average, around 240,000 unique TCR beta nucleotide sequences were sequenced per donor among a few hundred genotyped donors of the cohort, with around 19% of those sequences being non-productive. The study used immunosequencing to profile the T cell repertoires of more than 650 subjects and linked those repertoires to cytomegalovirus serostatus. The study aimed to test whether cataloging public T cell receptors could reveal signatures of past pathogen exposure. An early release that covered some 630 HLA-typed donors contained approximately 300 gigabases of sequencing data and some 87 million unique TCR sequences. HLA typing covered class I and class II loci at four-digit resolution. In the later analysis, no new phenotypic data were used to find candidate immune exposures; instead, reliance was placed on TCR beta sequences and their occurrence across donors. Every discovery cohort repertoire had been produced on one sequencing platform. Typing coverage varied by locus: roughly 629-640 donors for A, B, C, DRB1 and DQB1; 522 for DQA1; more than 600 for DPA1; around 490 for DPB1. In addition to the first cohort of 650 to 750 subjects, a separate validation cohort of 120 different subjects was used. Donor age, sex, ethnicity and CMV serostatus were compiled together with the repertoire data. A later analysis re-examined previously published TCR beta repertoires from around 670 donors and added high-resolution HLA genotyping to investigate patterns of TCR occurrence. A later genetic analysis took genome-wide SNP genotypes for about 55% of the 666 donors and used that subset as a discovery cohort. To decide whether each TCR beta V gene segment behaved as functional or pseudogenic, an earlier analysis of some 580 of the donors relied on high-throughput TCR beta sequencing. The study combined high-throughput TCR immunosequencing, statistical association of individual TCRs with disease status, and machine learning to predict cytomegalovirus infection status. Roughly five DR-DQ haplotypes were treated as single units for association and clustering because of strong linkage in the cohort. Of the 300 to 400 genotyped donors, around 81% fell in the genetic ancestry cluster associated with self-reported Caucasian donors.

About this clone: The target of this receptor is not known. Within one base of it there is no much larger clone, and no base qualities were kept.

Points the paper makes about the study in general: In an earlier analysis of some 500 of the donors, most TCR beta V segments were observed in productive rearrangements about 90% or about 30% of the time, broadly matching IMGT annotations. Because counts were too low, 15 to 20 rarely observed V segments, including chromosome 9 orphons, were excluded from the earlier analysis of 587 of the donors. In a later analysis, the rate of TCR association differed among HLA loci, with DRB1 alleles having the most associated TCRs and HLA-C alleles having the fewest. Some IMGT-functional V segments, including TRBV6-2 and TRBV6-3, could not be told apart with the 87-base-pair reads, so those segments were excluded. For the cohort, immune exposure information was limited to CMV serostatus. A cluster of highly shared sequence variants was judged likely to be a technical artifact of the sequencing pipeline. While some public TCRs were present in many individuals, most TCR sequences turned up only very rarely across donors. Linkage disequilibrium might explain the correlated functional status among segregating V segments, but an unknown experimental factor could not be ruled out. It was suggested by the authors that the approach could potentially be generalized to other disease states and immunological phenotypes. Strong co-occurrence of HLA alleles, especially DR and DQ, made assigning TCR associations to individual alleles difficult. A later genetic analysis associated a missense DCLRE1C variant with V-gene and J-gene trimming of TCR beta chains, and an independent cohort replicated the association. In a later analysis, several top co-occurrence clusters were reported to appear linked to parvovirus B19, influenza, CMV and Epstein-Barr virus. In a later analysis, HLA-associated TCR beta chains were found to be more clonally expanded and to have lower generation probabilities than equally common non-associated chains. The cohort was sequenced for TCR beta chains only, and without alpha or paired-chain data the features that could be detected were limited. The presence/absence analyses assumed that sequencing depth was roughly uniform across donors, and that assumption may not be true. In vitro tests confirmed that three of the cytomegalovirus-associated TCR beta chains recognize cytomegalovirus antigens. A later analysis associated 15,000 or so TCR beta sequences with specific HLA alleles at a false discovery rate of 0.05. The classifier was reported to diagnose cytomegalovirus status with high specificity and sensitivity in both the original and validation cohorts. In a later analysis, most CMV-associated TCR beta chains were found to appear HLA-restricted, with HLA associations seemingly driven largely by CMV exposure. According to a later genetic analysis, donors in an Asian-associated ancestry cluster had fewer N-insertions in productive TCRs than the approximately 670-donor mean. Because HLA typing was missing for some donors at each locus, association tests included only the typed subset. The study gave a list of 150 to 200 TCR beta chains associated with cytomegalovirus. A further reported finding was that TCR beta sequences accurately predicted the HLA-A and HLA-B alleles for most subjects in the first cohort.

The cohort was made up of roughly 670 healthy bone marrow donors. Cohort members were all nominally healthy when sampled, although unrecorded immune exposures were likely present. The donor was CMV seropositive and belonged to the group of over 250 seropositive cohort members. Every donor gave a peripheral blood sample, and the peripheral blood mononuclear cells from that sample were used for TCR beta sequencing. The Qiagen DNeasy Blood Extraction Kit was used to extract genomic DNA from the blood cell samples. The CDR3 has 15 amino acids, counting the end cysteine and phenylalanine. Only CDR3 DNA remains: 45 bases, in frame from the first base. V is clipped by 1 base and J by 7 bases, and the sequence between their germline boundaries is 17 bases long. Libraries were constructed by the immunoSEQ multiplex PCR assay. The multiplex PCR relied on a mix of 60 forward primers for TCR Vbeta segments and 13 reverse primers for TCR Jbeta segments. Amplification of the CDR3 region of rearranged TCR beta genes was performed with a multiplex PCR assay on genomic DNA. Amplified TCR beta libraries were sequenced as 87-base-pair reads on the Illumina HiSeq System. On the authors' methods: A later analysis tallied 70 million to 100 million unique TCR beta chains across the 640 or so repertoires, and about 10 million of those chains were shared by two or more donors. Raw reads were error-corrected and collapsed into unique sequences by a nearest-neighbor algorithm in which closely related sequences were merged to remove PCR and sequencing errors. To assign V, D and J gene segments, CDR3 sequences were aligned to IMGT reference sequences. For a sequence to be retained, a match of at least six nucleotides was required to both a V gene segment and a J gene segment. Rearrangements were called productive when the CDR3 lacked stop codons and stayed in frame with V and J; all others were non-productive. CDR3 was defined according to IMGT convention as the region running from the second conserved V-encoded cysteine to the conserved J-encoded phenylalanine. The earlier analysis of about 640 of the donors excluded any sequence lacking an unambiguous match to a single V gene segment. An earlier analysis of over 450 of the donors classified V segments as functional when productive rearrangements were above 56.7% and as segregating when the standard deviation between donors was above 5%. A statistical classification framework was built to diagnose cytomegalovirus status from the catalog of TCR beta chain sequences. In a later analysis, V and J genes were assigned by comparing TCR nucleotide sequences against IMGT/GENE-DB human TR gene sequences. The TCRdist pipeline was used in a later analysis to assign CDR3 sequences and most-parsimonious VDJ recombination scenarios. A later analysis defined each TCR beta chain by its CDR3 amino acid sequence plus V-gene family, and excluded reads lacking a unique V-gene family. A later analysis removed 550 to 650 highly shared, low-generation-probability nucleotide sequences to deal with suspected cross-contamination and a sequencing artifact. In a later analysis, a clonal expansion index for each public chain was calculated from normalized within-repertoire ranks of inferred template counts. In a later analysis, generation probabilities were computed with a VDJ recombination model fitted to out-of-frame rearrangements, and the resulting probabilities were checked against IGoR. In a later analysis, TCR-TCR, TCR-HLA and TCR-CMV co-occurrence was scored with hypergeometric tests, and a repertoire-size bias correction was applied to TCR pairs. In a later analysis, false discovery rates were estimated by permuting HLA or CMV assignments 20 times. In a later analysis, co-occurring TCRs were grouped with DBSCAN, and TCRdist sequence similarity was added when clustering was performed within HLA-allele-positive subsets. Repertoires with fewer than 30,000 or more than 120,000 public chains, plus five repertoires with anomalous nucleotide sharing, were excluded from co-occurrence clustering. Imported from immuneACCESS, the table was reduced by TCRdb to in-frame sequences with V and J called. These copies leave out some clones; in studies compared against another copy, an unresolved V gene accounts for under half, and the cause of the remainder is not known. V and J calls and clone size are those listed in that table; D and trimming were worked out from the DNA. The sample yields approximately 120,000 clones; roughly 71% were counted once. The leading ten clones occupy 5.4% of the sample.

The TCR sequence derives from a woman in her 70s in good health and CMV-seropositive. The sample was PBMCs. Recombination connected TRBV5-3 to TRBJ1-1, and TRBD1 may be the D gene, going by 6 matching bases. TRBV5-3 is sorted into the ORF group, with uncertain function. The nucleotides are TGTGCCAGAAGCTTGAACAGGGAGCGGCTCAATGAAGCTTTCTTT. This translates into CARSLNRERLNEAFF.